The sequence of this T cell receptor beta chain was determined in a study of blood T cell dynamics during melanoma immunotherapy. This clone was seen a handful of times. The length of the CDR3 is 14 residues. Germline values: CDR1 PRHDT, CDR2 FYEKMQ (reference sequence). V was clipped by 6 bases and J by 1 base, with 12 bases between them. Using immunoSEQ multiplex PCR, the repertoire was profiled, and TCRdb retains in-frame clones only, with some absent. Of over 12,000 clones detected, roughly 89% appear once; the ten largest clones hold roughly 7.1%. Time point in this sample: week 3, after first cycle of checkpoint inhibitor. Sampling occurred pretreatment (T0) and at week 3 (W3), after cycle one of checkpoint blockade. Patients with prior systemic cancer treatment, concomitant immunosuppressants, or other active malignancies were excluded.

The sequence came from a human donor with melanoma. This material consisted of blood, taken from a patient treated with checkpoint blockade. The rearrangement uses TRBV13 and TRBJ1-1; D is unclear. The CDR3 loop is CASSVWVSNTEAFF. The CDR3 DNA is TGTGCCAGCAGTGTCTGGGTATCGAACACTGAAGCTTTCTTT.